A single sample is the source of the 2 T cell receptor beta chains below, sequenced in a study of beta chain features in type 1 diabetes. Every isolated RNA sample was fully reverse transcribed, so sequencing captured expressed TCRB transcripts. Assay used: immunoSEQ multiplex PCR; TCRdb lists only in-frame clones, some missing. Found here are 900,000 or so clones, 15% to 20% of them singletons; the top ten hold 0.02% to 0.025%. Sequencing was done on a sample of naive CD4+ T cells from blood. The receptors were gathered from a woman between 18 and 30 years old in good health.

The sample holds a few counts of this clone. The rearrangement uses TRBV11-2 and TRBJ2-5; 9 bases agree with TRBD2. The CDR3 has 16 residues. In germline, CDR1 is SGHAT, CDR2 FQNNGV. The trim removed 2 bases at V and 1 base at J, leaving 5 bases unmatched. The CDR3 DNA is TGTGCCAGCAGCTTATCGGGCGGGAGGGTCCAAGAGACCCAGTACTTC. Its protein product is CASSLSGGRVQETQYF.

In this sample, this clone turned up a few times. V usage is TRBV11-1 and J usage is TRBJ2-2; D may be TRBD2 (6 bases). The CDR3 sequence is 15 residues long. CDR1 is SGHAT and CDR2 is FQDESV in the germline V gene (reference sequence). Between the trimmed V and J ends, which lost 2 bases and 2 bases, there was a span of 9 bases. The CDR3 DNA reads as TGTGCCAGCAGCTTACGGGAGACTAACACCGGGGAGCTGTTTTTT. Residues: CASSLRETNTGELFF.